This T cell receptor (beta chain) is drawn from a study of T cell changes during pregnancy in multiple sclerosis. Profiling relied on immunoSEQ multiplex PCR, and the TCRdb table lists in-frame clones only, not all of them. The table shows about 79,000 clones, with just over 90% occurring only once. Per germline, CDR1 MDHEN and CDR2 SYDVKM. This CDR3 contains 13 residues. V was cut by 3 bases and J by 4 bases, with 10 bases left in between. This TCR was recovered from a female donor with multiple sclerosis, enrolled in a pregnancy study. Sequenced here: CD4+ T cells from peripheral blood mononuclear cells, sampled in the second trimester of pregnancy. The chain is built from TRBV28 and TRBJ2-7; perhaps TRBD1 as D (6 bases). CDR3 region: CASSLGDRYEQYF. The CDR3 DNA is TGTGCCAGCAGTTTGGGAGACAGGTACGAGCAGTACTTC.